The 30 T cell receptor beta chains in this list originate from one sample, sequenced in a study of CXCR3-negative and CXCR3-positive naive CD8 T cells. 5' RACE that incorporated UMI labels was used to prepare the TRB cDNA libraries. TCRdb re-called the 5' RACE reads and shows each CDR3 protein once, DNA omitted. This sample contains some 130,000 distinct CDR3 sequences. Sample: naive CXCR3- CD8+ T cells from blood. Sample subset: CD45RO-CCR7+CD27+CD95- naive CD8+ T cells lacking CXCR3 (TNR3-). The receptors come from a human donor in good health. Some clones in this sample may be carry-over from other donors' samples.

This chain connects TRBV28 to TRBJ2-3. From germline, CDR1 is MDHEN and CDR2 SYDVKM. The CDR3 sequence is 13 residues long. The CDR3 loop is CASGQFSTDTQYF. Together with reference TRBV28 and TRBJ2-3, the CDR3 gives the full variable domain: DVKVTQSSRYLVKRTGEKVFLECVQDMDHENMFWYRQDPGLGLRLIYFSYDVKMKEKGDIPEGYSVSREKKERFSLILESASTNQTSMYLCASGQFSTDTQYFGPGTRLTVL.

J is TRBJ2-1 and V is TRBV13. The germline V gene has CDR1 PRHDT and CDR2 FYEKMQ (reference sequence). CDR3 size: 15 residues. The chain's CDR3 is CASSLGGGLYNEQFF.

The chain has TRBV10-3 and TRBJ2-1; TCRdb gives TRBD2 as the D gene, but with no DNA this cannot be confirmed. CDR1 and CDR2 from the germline V gene are ENHRY and SYGVKD. The CDR3 length is 17 residues. CDR3: CAISEALAGEFYNEQFF.

The J gene is TRBJ2-1, the V gene TRBV9; no DNA is available, so the TRBD1 call from TCRdb remains unchecked. The CDR3 has 15 amino acids. In germline, CDR1 is SGDLS, CDR2 YYNGEE. The CDR3 loop reads CASSVWETAYNEQFF.

The rearrangement links TRBV3-1 to TRBJ2-5; the D call from TCRdb, TRBD2, cannot be confirmed without DNA. From germline, CDR1 is LGHDT and CDR2 YNNKEL (reference sequence). The CDR3 spans 18 residues. Here the CDR3 reads CASSQDKGLGLDQETQYF.

The chain carries TRBV29-1 and TRBJ2-7; TCRdb's assignment of TRBD1 cannot be checked, as there is no DNA. CDR1 SQVTM and CDR2 ANQGSEA come from the germline V gene. The CDR3 is made up of 14 amino acids. CDR3 protein: CSGGPDRISYEQYF.

CDR3 in amino acids: CASSEGSEVRETQYF. The chain recombines TRBV10-2 with TRBJ2-5; TCRdb gives TRBD2 as the D gene, but with no DNA this cannot be confirmed. The CDR3 length is 15 residues. CDR1 and CDR2 from the germline V gene are WSHSY and SAAADI.

The CDR3 protein is CSANGQGANVLTF. The gene calls are TRBV20-1 and TRBJ2-6; no DNA is available, so the TRBD1 call from TCRdb remains unchecked. Germline lookup yields CDR1 DFQATT and CDR2 SNEGSKA (reference sequence). The length of the CDR3 is 13 residues.

This chain connects TRBV29-1 to TRBJ2-7. This CDR3 is built from 12 residues. Germline CDR1 is SQVTM and CDR2 is ANQGSEA. The CDR3 sequence: CSGLSGSYEQYF.

The chain carries TRBV4-3 and TRBJ2-7; TCRdb's assignment of TRBD1 cannot be checked, as there is no DNA. This CDR3 comprises 15 residues. CDR1 and CDR2 (germline): LGHNA, YSLEER. CDR3 residues: CASSLMRDRVYEQYF.

The CDR3 protein is CASSTSPGLAGGEQYF. The rearrangement links TRBV5-1 to TRBJ2-7; TCRdb's D call of TRBD2 is untestable without DNA. CDR3 size: 16 residues. Germline CDR1 SGHRS, CDR2 YFSETQ.

The CDR3 loop reads CASSLGAANEQFF. The chain is built from TRBV7-6 and TRBJ2-1; TCRdb designates TRBD1, a call that cannot be tested without DNA. The length of the CDR3 is 13 residues. Per the germline V gene, CDR1 is SGHVS and CDR2 is FNYEAQ.

This chain uses TRBV2 with TRBJ2-1; TCRdb selects TRBD1, and the lack of DNA leaves this call unchecked. The CDR3 contains 12 residues. In germline, CDR1 is SNHLY, CDR2 FYNNEI. The CDR3 here is CARRTGGNEQFF.

This chain joins TRBV20-1 and TRBJ1-1; TCRdb names TRBD1, which stays unverified in the absence of DNA. Germline V CDR1 and CDR2: DFQATT, SNEGSKA (reference sequence). CDR3 length equals 14 residues. This CDR3 reads CSARGGQGFTEAFF.

The genes are TRBV5-1 and TRBJ1-1; checking the TCRdb D call of TRBD1 is not possible without DNA. The CDR3 has 14 residues. Germline CDR1 SGHRS, CDR2 YFSETQ. The CDR3: CASSLGPQGAGAFF.

V is TRBV18 and J is TRBJ2-1; with no DNA, the TCRdb D assignment of TRBD1 cannot be verified. The length of the CDR3 is 17 residues. CDR1 is KGHSH and CDR2 is LQKENI in the germline V gene. CDR3 protein: CASSPPPGDSSYNEQFF.

The rearrangement uses TRBV10-2 and TRBJ1-2; TCRdb's assignment of TRBD1 cannot be checked, as there is no DNA. The CDR3 totals 16 residues. Germline V lookup: CDR1 WSHSY, CDR2 SAAADI. CDR3 residues: CASSDPAGQANYGYTF.

The chain has TRBV6-6 and TRBJ2-1. The CDR3 totals 13 residues. The germline V gene encodes CDR1 MNHNY and CDR2 SVGAGI (reference sequence). The CDR3 here is CSSSYEPYNEQFF.

The chain links TRBV7-9 to TRBJ2-7; TCRdb selects TRBD1, and the lack of DNA leaves this call unchecked. CDR1 SEHNR and CDR2 FQNEAQ come from the germline V gene (reference sequence). The CDR3 extends over 14 amino acids. The CDR3 sequence is CASSTDRRAYEQYF. Supplemented by reference TRBV7-9 and TRBJ2-7, the full variable domain reads DTGVSQNPRHKITKRGQNVTFRCDPISEHNRLYWYRQTLGQGPEFLTYFQNEAQLEKSRLLSDRFSAERPKGSFSTLEIQRTEQGDSAMYLCASSTDRRAYEQYFGPGTRLTVT.

The V gene is TRBV20-1, the J gene TRBJ2-7. The CDR3 loop spans 13 amino acids. The germline CDR1 and CDR2 sequences are DFQATT and SNEGSKA (reference sequence). The CDR3 is CSARDLIAYEQYF.

V is TRBV7-9 and J is TRBJ2-5; TCRdb outputs TRBD1, but without DNA this stays unchecked. Germline loops: CDR1 SEHNR, CDR2 FQNEAQ (reference sequence). This CDR3 is built from 14 residues. The CDR3 spells CASSDTDRAETQYF. Full variable domain (remainder filled in from reference TRBV7-9 and TRBJ2-5): DTGVSQNPRHKITKRGQNVTFRCDPISEHNRLYWYRQTLGQGPEFLTYFQNEAQLEKSRLLSDRFSAERPKGSFSTLEIQRTEQGDSAMYLCASSDTDRAETQYFGPGTRLLVL.

This chain connects TRBV20-1 to TRBJ2-5; there is no DNA to check the TCRdb D call of TRBD1. The CDR3 sequence is 15 residues long. Per the germline V gene, CDR1 is DFQATT and CDR2 is SNEGSKA (reference sequence). CDR3 residues: CSARDGRTEQETQYF.

V usage is TRBV2 and J usage is TRBJ2-1. CDR1 and CDR2 from the germline V gene are SNHLY and FYNNEI. CDR3 length: 17 amino acids. CDR3 protein: CASSEAEVLDGDNEQFF.

This chain links TRBV29-1 with TRBJ1-2; absent DNA, TCRdb's TRBD1 call cannot be checked. CDR3 size: 19 residues. The germline gives CDR1 SQVTM, CDR2 ANQGSEA. Here the CDR3 reads CSVTLTIGDPGLFNYGYTF.

The chain has TRBV9 and TRBJ2-1. Per germline, CDR1 SGDLS and CDR2 YYNGEE. This CDR3 is built from 12 residues. The CDR3 region is CASSATHREQFF.

The chain employs TRBV28 and TRBJ2-7; lacking DNA, the TRBD1 call made by TCRdb goes unchecked. This CDR3 is 16 amino acids long. CDR1 is MDHEN, CDR2 SYDVKM, per germline. CDR3 sequence: CASSTNRGWEGYEQYF. Full variable domain (missing parts from reference TRBV28 and TRBJ2-7): DVKVTQSSRYLVKRTGEKVFLECVQDMDHENMFWYRQDPGLGLRLIYFSYDVKMKEKGDIPEGYSVSREKKERFSLILESASTNQTSMYLCASSTNRGWEGYEQYFGPGTRLTVT.

The V gene is TRBV28, the J gene TRBJ1-2; TCRdb reports TRBD1, a call that lacks DNA to check it against. The CDR3 consists of 14 residues. In germline, CDR1 is MDHEN, CDR2 SYDVKM. CDR3 amino acids: CASRADPGYGGYTF.

The chain employs TRBV10-1 and TRBJ2-3. The CDR3 is 16 residues long. Germline values: CDR1 WNHNN, CDR2 SYGVQD (reference sequence). The CDR3 sequence: CASSEVTGPRTDTQYF.

The V and J genes are TRBV20-1 and TRBJ2-1; there is no DNA to check the TCRdb D call of TRBD2. The length of the CDR3 is 16 residues. Germline V gene lookup returns CDR1 DFQATT and CDR2 SNEGSKA (reference sequence). CDR3 amino acids: CSARDLEGLYYNEQFF.

The rearrangement links TRBV15 to TRBJ1-5; TCRdb's assignment of TRBD1 cannot be checked, as there is no DNA. The CDR3 is 15 amino acids. The germline V gene has CDR1 LNHNV and CDR2 YYDKDF (reference sequence). The CDR3 sequence is CATSRETGPHQPQHF.